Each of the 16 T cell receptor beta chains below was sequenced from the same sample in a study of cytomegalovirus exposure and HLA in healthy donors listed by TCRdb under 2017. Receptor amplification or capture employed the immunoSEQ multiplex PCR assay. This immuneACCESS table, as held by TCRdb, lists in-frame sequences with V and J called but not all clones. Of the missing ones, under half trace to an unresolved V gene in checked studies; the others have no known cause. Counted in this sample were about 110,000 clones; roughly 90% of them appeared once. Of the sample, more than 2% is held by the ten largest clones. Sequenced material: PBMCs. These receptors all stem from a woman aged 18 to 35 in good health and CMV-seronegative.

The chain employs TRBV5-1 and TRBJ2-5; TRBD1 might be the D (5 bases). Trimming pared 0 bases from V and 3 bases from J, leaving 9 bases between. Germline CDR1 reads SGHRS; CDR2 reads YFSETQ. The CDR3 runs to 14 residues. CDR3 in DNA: TGCGCCAGCAGCTTGGCCAGGGCGGAAGAGACCCAGTACTTC. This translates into CASSLARAEETQYF.

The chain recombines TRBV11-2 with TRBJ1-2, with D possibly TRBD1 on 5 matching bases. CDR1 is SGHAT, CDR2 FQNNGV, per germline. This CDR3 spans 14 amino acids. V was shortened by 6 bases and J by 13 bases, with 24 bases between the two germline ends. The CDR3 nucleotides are TGTGCCAGCAGGTCCGGGACTCTCAGCCCCCAGCCCACCTTC. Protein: CASRSGTLSPQPTF.

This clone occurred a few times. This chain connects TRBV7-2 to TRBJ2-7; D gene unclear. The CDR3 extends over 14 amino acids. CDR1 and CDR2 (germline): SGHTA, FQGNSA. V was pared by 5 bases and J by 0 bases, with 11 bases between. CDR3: CASSTSPSSYEQYF. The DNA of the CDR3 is TGTGCCAGCAGCACCTCACCGAGCTCCTACGAGCAGTACTTC.

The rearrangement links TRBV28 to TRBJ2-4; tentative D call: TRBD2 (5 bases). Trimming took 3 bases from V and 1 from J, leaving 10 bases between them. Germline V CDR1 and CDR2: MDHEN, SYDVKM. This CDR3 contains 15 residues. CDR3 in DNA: TGTGCCAGCAGTTTGCAGAGAGGGGCCAAAAACATTCAGTACTTC. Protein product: CASSLQRGAKNIQYF.

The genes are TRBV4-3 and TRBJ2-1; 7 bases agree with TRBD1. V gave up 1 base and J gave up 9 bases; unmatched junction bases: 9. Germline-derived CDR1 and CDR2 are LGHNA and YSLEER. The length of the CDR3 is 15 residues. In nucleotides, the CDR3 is TGCGCCAGCAGCCAAGTGGGGACAGACGTTACTGAGCAGTTCTTC. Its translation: CASSQVGTDVTEQFF.

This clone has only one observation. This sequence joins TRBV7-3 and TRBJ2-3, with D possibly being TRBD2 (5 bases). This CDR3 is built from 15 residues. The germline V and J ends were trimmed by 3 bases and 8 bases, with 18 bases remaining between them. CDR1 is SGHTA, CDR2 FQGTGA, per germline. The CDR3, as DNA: TGTGCCAGCAGCTTTGACCGCGGCAGCGCGGGTACGCAGTATTTT. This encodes CASSFDRGSAGTQYF.

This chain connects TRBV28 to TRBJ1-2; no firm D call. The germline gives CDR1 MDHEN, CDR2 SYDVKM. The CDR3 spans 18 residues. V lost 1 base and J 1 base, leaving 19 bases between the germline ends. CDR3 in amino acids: CASSLSPGGANLNYGYTF. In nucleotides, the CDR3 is TGTGCCAGCAGTTTATCCCCAGGAGGCGCAAACCTTAACTATGGCTACACCTTC.

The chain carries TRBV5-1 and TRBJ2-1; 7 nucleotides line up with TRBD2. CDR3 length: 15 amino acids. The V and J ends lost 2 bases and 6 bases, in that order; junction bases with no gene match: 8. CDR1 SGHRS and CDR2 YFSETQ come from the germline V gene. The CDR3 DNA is TGCGCCAGCAGCTTTACCAGCGGGAATGGCAATGAGCAGTTCTTC. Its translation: CASSFTSGNGNEQFF.

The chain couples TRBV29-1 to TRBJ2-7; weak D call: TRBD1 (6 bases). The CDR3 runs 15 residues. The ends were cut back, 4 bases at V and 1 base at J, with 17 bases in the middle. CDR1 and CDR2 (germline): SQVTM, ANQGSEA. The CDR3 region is CSVGSVARGSYEQYF. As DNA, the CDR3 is TGCAGCGTTGGTTCGGTGGCCAGGGGATCCTACGAGCAGTACTTC.

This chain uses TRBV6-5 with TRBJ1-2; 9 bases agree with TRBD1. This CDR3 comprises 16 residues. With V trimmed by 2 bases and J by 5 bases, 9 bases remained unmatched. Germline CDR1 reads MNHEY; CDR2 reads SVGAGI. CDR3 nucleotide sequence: TGTGCCAGCAGTTACAAGCTCCGGGACAGGGTGTATGGCTACACCTTC. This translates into CASSYKLRDRVYGYTF.

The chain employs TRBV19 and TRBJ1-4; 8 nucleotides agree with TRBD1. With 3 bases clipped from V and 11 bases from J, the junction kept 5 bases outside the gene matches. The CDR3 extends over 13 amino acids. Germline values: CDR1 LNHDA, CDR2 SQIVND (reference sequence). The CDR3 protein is CASSMDRAEKLFF. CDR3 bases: TGTGCCAGTAGTATGGACAGGGCCGAGAAACTGTTTTTT.

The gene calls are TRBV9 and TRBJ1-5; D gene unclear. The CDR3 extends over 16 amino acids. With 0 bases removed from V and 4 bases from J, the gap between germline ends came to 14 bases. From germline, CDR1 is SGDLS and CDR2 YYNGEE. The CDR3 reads CASSVDSGQKNQPQHF. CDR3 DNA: TGTGCCAGCAGCGTAGATAGTGGGCAGAAAAATCAGCCCCAGCATTTT.

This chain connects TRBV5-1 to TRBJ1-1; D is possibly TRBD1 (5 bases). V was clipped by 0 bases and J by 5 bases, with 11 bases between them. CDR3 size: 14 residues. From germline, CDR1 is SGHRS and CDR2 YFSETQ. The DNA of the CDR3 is TGCGCCAGCAGCTTGGCAGGGATGCCAACTGAAGCTTTCTTT. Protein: CASSLAGMPTEAFF.

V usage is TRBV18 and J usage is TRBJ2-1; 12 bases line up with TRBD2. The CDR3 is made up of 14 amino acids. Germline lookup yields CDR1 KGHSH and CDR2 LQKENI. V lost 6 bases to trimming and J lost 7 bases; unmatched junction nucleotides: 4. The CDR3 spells CASSLAGGPNEQFF. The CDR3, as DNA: TGTGCCAGCTCTCTAGCGGGGGGGCCAAATGAGCAGTTCTTC.

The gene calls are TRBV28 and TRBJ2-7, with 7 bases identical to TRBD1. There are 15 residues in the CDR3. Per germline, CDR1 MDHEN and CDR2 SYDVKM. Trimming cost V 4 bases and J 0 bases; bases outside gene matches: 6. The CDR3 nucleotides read TGTGCCAGCAGTTCTCCCGGGACAGCCTCCTACGAGCAGTACTTC. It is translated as CASSSPGTASYEQYF.

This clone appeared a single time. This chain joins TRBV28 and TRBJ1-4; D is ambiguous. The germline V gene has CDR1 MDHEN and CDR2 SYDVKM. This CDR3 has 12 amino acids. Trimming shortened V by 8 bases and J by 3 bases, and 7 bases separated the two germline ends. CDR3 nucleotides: TGTGCCAGCGGAGGGCCTAATGAAAAACTGTTTTTT. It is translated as CASGGPNEKLFF.